This TCR beta chain was sequenced in a study of cytomegalovirus exposure and HLA in healthy donors. Remarks on this clone: The target antigen is unknown.

Regarding the study as a whole: There were reportedly fewer N-insertions in an Asian-associated ancestry cluster than the roughly 700-donor mean, in a later analysis. For most TCR sequences rarity was the rule, although some public TCRs occurred in many donors. In vitro data verified a few CMV-associated chains as specific for CMV antigens.

V was cut by 1 base and J by 0 bases, with 6 bases left in between. The germline V gene has CDR1 MNHEY and CDR2 SMNVEV (reference sequence). The CDR3 spans 14 residues. The PCR made use of 60 Vbeta and 13 Jbeta primers. The repertoire was sequenced with immunoSEQ multiplex PCR; TCRdb's copy has only in-frame clones and lacks some. There are about 150,000 clones in the sample; around 82% occur only once, and 0.38% lies in the top ten. The rearrangement uses TRBV27 and TRBJ2-5; no clear D gene. Sequencing input: PBMCs. The receptor's source is a boy aged 2-15 years in good health and CMV-seronegative. The CDR3 protein is CASSLLADQETQYF. CDR3 bases: TGTGCCAGCAGTTTATTGGCGGACCAAGAGACCCAGTACTTC.